This paragraph reports one T cell receptor beta chain. Its specificity is unknown. Antigen-specific CD4+ T cells expanded by the ViraFEST assay with viral peptide pools were then sequenced. Researchers isolated CD4+ T cells once about 11 days of culture had elapsed. SARS-CoV-2 infected the person between March and December 2020, as confirmed by PCR. Two doses of either BNT162b2 or mRNA-1273 were given to each participant. The culture medium for 1.5 million to 2 million PBMC per well included approximately 10 IU/ml IL-2 and about 9.9 ug/ml peptides. Profiled with immunoSEQ multiplex PCR; TCRdb holds only in-frame clones, not every one. The sample has about 15,000 clones, around 76% seen once. This CDR3 comprises 18 residues. V dropped 0 bases and J dropped 0 bases, with 15 bases sitting between them. Germline V gene sequence: CDR1 MRHNA, CDR2 SNTAGT. This record belongs to a study of vaccination effects on CD4 cells after COVID-19.

This TCR was sampled from a human donor who had a prior SARS-CoV-2 infection. The chain joins TRBV6-4 to TRBJ1-3; the D gene is possibly TRBD1 (6 bases). This specimen consisted of CD4+ T cells from PBMCs cultured with SARS-CoV-2 spike peptides, obtained after COVID-19 vaccination. This CDR3 is CASSDSSVDSLSGNTIYF. In nucleotides, the CDR3 is TGTGCCAGCAGTGACTCGTCAGTGGACAGTCTCTCTGGAAACACCATATATTTT.